The 24 T cell receptor beta chains reported below all come from one sample, sequenced in a study of T cell responses to AZD1222 COVID-19 vaccine. Sequencing used immunoSEQ multiplex PCR; TCRdb keeps in-frame clones, though not all of them. The table includes 90,000 to 130,000 clones, roughly 92% detected once. The sample consisted of peripheral blood, taken 28 days after the second AZD1222 dose. These receptors all stem from an adult who received the AZD1222 COVID-19 vaccine.

This chain joins TRBV5-1 and TRBJ1-5; D gene unclear. V was cut by 5 bases and J by 5 bases, with 17 bases left in between. Germline V gene data show CDR1 as SGHRS and CDR2 as YFSETQ. The CDR3 extends over 15 amino acids. In nucleotides, the CDR3 is TGCGCCAGCAGACGGTCGGGATTGACGGATCAGCCCCAGCATTTT. Protein: CASRRSGLTDQPQHF.

The genes are TRBV10-3 and TRBJ2-2; D uncertain. V shed 10 bases and J shed 3 bases, with 12 bases lying between them. Germline-derived CDR1 and CDR2 are ENHRY and SYGVKD. This CDR3 contains 13 residues. The CDR3 DNA follows: TGTGCCACTACTGCCCGTGACACCGGGGAGCTGTTTTTT. Protein sequence: CATTARDTGELFF.

This chain links TRBV2 with TRBJ2-3; the match to TRBD2 covers 15 bases. The CDR3 contains 17 residues. The germline V gene has CDR1 SNHLY and CDR2 FYNNEI. V trimming: 7 bases; J trimming: 1 base; junction bases outside the gene matches: 6. The chain's CDR3 is CASKRTSGGAGTDTQYF. The DNA for the CDR3 is TGTGCCAGCAAAAGGACTAGCGGGGGGGCGGGCACAGATACGCAGTATTTT.

The V and J genes are TRBV5-1 and TRBJ2-5; TRBD1 aligns across 8 bases. Looked up from germline, CDR1 is SGHRS and CDR2 is YFSETQ. The ends lost 3 bases at V and 2 bases at J; junction bases unmatched: 6. This CDR3 has 15 amino acids. CDR3 residues: CASSSGTGFQETQYF. DNA for the CDR3: TGCGCCAGCAGCTCCGGGACAGGATTTCAAGAGACCCAGTACTTC.

With respect to this clone: Within the sample, other DNA sequences also encode this same CDR3. The chain employs TRBV18 and TRBJ2-7; D is undetermined. The V and J ends lost 3 bases and 0 bases respectively, with 6 bases between them. CDR3 length: 13 amino acids. Germline CDR1 is KGHSH and CDR2 is LQKENI. Here the CDR3 reads CASSPPSSYEQYF. The CDR3 coding sequence is TGTGCCAGCTCACCTCCCAGCTCCTACGAGCAGTACTTC.

The chain has TRBV18 and TRBJ1-4; no reliable D call. The CDR3 totals 16 residues. CDR1 is KGHSH and CDR2 is LQKENI in the germline V gene. V was trimmed by 6 bases and J by 4 bases, leaving 18 bases between them. This CDR3 reads CASSGILADINEKLFF. CDR3 DNA sequence: TGTGCCAGCTCCGGAATTTTGGCAGATATTAATGAAAAACTGTTTTTT.

The chain employs TRBV7-3 and TRBJ1-1; the D is unclear. The CDR3 length is 13 residues. The germline V and J ends were trimmed by 4 bases and 3 bases, with 9 bases remaining between them. CDR1 is SGHTA, CDR2 FQGTGA, per germline. Written as DNA, the CDR3 is TGTGCCAGCAGCTCCCAGAGGGACACTGAAGCTTTCTTT. Amino acid sequence: CASSSQRDTEAFF. The whole variable domain, remainder taken from reference TRBV7-3 and TRBJ1-1, is GAGVSQTPSNKVTEKGKYVELRCDPISGHTALYWYRQSLGQGPEFLIYFQGTGAADDSGLPNDRFFAVRPEGSVSTLKIQRTERGDSAVYLCASSSQRDTEAFFGQGTRLTVV.

The V gene is TRBV29-1, the J gene TRBJ2-1; D gene uncertain. V was cut by 4 bases and J by 3 bases, with 10 bases left in between. CDR3 length: 13 residues. Germline V lookup: CDR1 SQVTM, CDR2 ANQGSEA. The CDR3 loop is CSVGGVSYNEQFF. The CDR3 coding sequence is TGCAGCGTTGGAGGTGTCAGCTACAATGAGCAGTTCTTC.

The gene calls are TRBV7-2 and TRBJ1-5; D not certain. Germline values: CDR1 SGHTA, CDR2 FQGNSA. This CDR3 has 12 residues. The V gene lost 6 bases and the J gene lost 4 bases, with 7 bases spanning the gap. The DNA for the CDR3 is TGTGCCAGCAGTGAAAGTAATCAGCCCCAGCATTTT. Translation gives CASSESNQPQHF.

The J gene is TRBJ1-1, the V gene TRBV4-1; D not certain. Germline lookup yields CDR1 MGHRA and CDR2 YSYEKL. This CDR3 region has 14 residues. V was cut by 0 bases and J by 5 bases, with 10 bases left in between. The CDR3 nucleotides are TGCGCCAGCAGCCAAGATCCCCGTTGGACTGAAGCTTTCTTT. It translates to CASSQDPRWTEAFF.

V usage is TRBV10-3 and J usage is TRBJ2-1, with TRBD2 identical over 12 bases. CDR1 ENHRY and CDR2 SYGVKD come from the germline V gene. The CDR3 loop spans 13 amino acids. Trimming removed 7 bases from V and 8 bases from J; junction bases left unmatched: 3. CDR3 protein: CAIKLAGGHEQFF. The CDR3 region has the DNA TGTGCCATCAAACTAGCGGGGGGCCATGAGCAGTTCTTC.

In the case of this clone: A read error may account for a junction end that differs from germline. CDR3: CASSDSRGNEQFF. The CDR3 nucleotides read TGTGCCAGCAGTGACTCTAGGGGCAATGAGCAGTTCTTC. The V gene is TRBV6-5, the J gene TRBJ2-1; D perhaps matches TRBD1 (5 bases). Germline CDR1 is MNHEY and CDR2 is SVGAGI. The CDR3 sequence is 13 residues long.

This chain uses TRBV6-2 or TRBV6-3 with TRBJ2-2, with 7 bases that match TRBD1. V lost 6 bases to trimming and J lost 1 base; unmatched junction nucleotides: 8. The CDR3 runs to 16 residues. Germline loops: CDR1 MNHEY, CDR2 SVGEGT. The CDR3 here is CASRPEGALNTGELFF. CDR3 bases: TGTGCCAGCAGACCTGAGGGGGCCCTGAACACCGGGGAGCTGTTTTTT.

The gene calls are TRBV4-3 and TRBJ1-4; 9 nucleotides line up with TRBD1. There are 16 residues in the CDR3. The V segment lost 1 base and the J segment 8 bases; nucleotides outside the gene matches: 8. The V gene's germline CDR1 is LGHNA and CDR2 YSLEER. CDR3 in amino acids: CASSQATAGTGEKLFF. The CDR3 region has the DNA TGCGCCAGCAGCCAAGCGACCGCCGGGACAGGGGAAAAACTGTTTTTT.

Worth noting for this clone: Other DNA sequences in the same sample also yield this CDR3. V and J are TRBV27 and TRBJ1-6; no firm D call. The CDR3 consists of 14 residues. The V and J ends lost 7 bases and 0 bases respectively, with 7 bases between them. In germline, CDR1 is MNHEY, CDR2 SMNVEV (reference sequence). CDR3 sequence: CASKWSSYNSPLHF. DNA of the CDR3: TGTGCCAGCAAATGGAGCTCCTATAATTCACCCCTCCACTTT.

The CDR3 loop is CASSQDWRHTGGELFF. The CDR3 nucleotides are TGTGCCAGCAGCCAAGATTGGCGTCACACAGGGGGGGAGCTGTTTTTT. The chain has TRBV14 and TRBJ2-2; maybe TRBD1 (6 bases). Looked up from germline, CDR1 is SGHDN and CDR2 is FVKESK. V was cut by 0 bases and J by 8 bases, with 16 bases left in between. The CDR3 has 16 residues.

The chain couples TRBV7-9 to TRBJ1-2; 8 bases are shared with TRBD1. The V gene end was trimmed by 5 bases and the J gene end by 7 bases; junction bases not matched to a gene: 6. Germline V gene sequence: CDR1 SEHNR, CDR2 FQNEAQ (reference sequence). The CDR3 is 13 amino acids. In nucleotides, the CDR3 is TGTGCCAGCAGCGAAGGGACAGGTCGTGGCTACACCTTC. Its protein is CASSEGTGRGYTF.

The CDR3 DNA sequence: TGTGCCAGCAGTCCGCCCCCTGGAGAGACCCAGTACTTC. It encodes CASSPPPGETQYF. The chain joins TRBV2 to TRBJ2-5; D not resolved. The CDR3 runs 13 residues. Germline values: CDR1 SNHLY, CDR2 FYNNEI. With 5 bases removed from V and 4 bases from J, the gap between germline ends came to 11 bases.

This chain joins TRBV6-6 and TRBJ1-5; 7 bases agree with TRBD1. The CDR3 runs to 14 residues. The V gene end was trimmed by 5 bases and the J gene end by 6 bases; junction bases not matched to a gene: 7. CDR1 and CDR2 from the germline V gene are MNHNY and SVGAGI (reference sequence). The CDR3, as DNA: TGTGCCAGCAGTCCTAACAGGGGATCTCAGCCCCAGCATTTT. Encoded protein: CASSPNRGSQPQHF.

The rearrangement links TRBV19 to TRBJ2-2; D not resolved. Germline CDR1 and CDR2: LNHDA and SQIVND (reference sequence). The ends were cut back, 6 bases at V and 1 base at J, with 9 bases in the middle. The CDR3 is made up of 14 amino acids. For the CDR3, the DNA is TGTGCCAGTAGGGAAGATTTGAACACCGGGGAGCTGTTTTTT. It encodes CASREDLNTGELFF.

The V and J genes are TRBV5-4 and TRBJ1-1; no clear D. The germline CDR1 and CDR2 sequences are SGHNT and YYREEE (reference sequence). This CDR3 comprises 13 residues. V was clipped by 0 bases and J by 3 bases, with 6 bases between them. This chain's CDR3 is CASSLARDTEAFF. CDR3 bases: TGTGCCAGCAGCTTGGCCCGTGACACTGAAGCTTTCTTT.

The chain combines TRBV2 with TRBJ2-5; no clear D gene. The ends were cut back, 6 bases at V and 2 bases at J, with 7 bases in the middle. CDR3 length equals 12 residues. The V gene's germline CDR1 is SNHLY and CDR2 FYNNEI. The CDR3 sequence: CASRSEQETQYF. The CDR3 nucleotides read TGTGCCAGCAGGTCGGAGCAAGAGACCCAGTACTTC.

The chain joins TRBV27 to TRBJ2-5; 8 bases are a match to TRBD1. CDR1 MNHEY and CDR2 SMNVEV come from the germline V gene (reference sequence). The trim removed 5 bases at V and 5 bases at J, leaving 4 bases unmatched. This CDR3 has 13 residues. As DNA, the CDR3 is TGTGCCAGCAGTCTCGACAGGGGTGAGACCCAGTACTTC. Translating it yields CASSLDRGETQYF.

This chain uses TRBV23-1 with TRBJ1-5; tentative D call: TRBD1 (6 bases). TRBV23-1 is an ORF for which the function is uncertain. V lost 3 bases and J 6 bases, leaving 15 bases between the germline ends. CDR3 length equals 15 residues. The DNA of the CDR3 is TGCGCCAGCAGTCAGTTAACAGGGTTCAGTCAGCCCCAGCATTTT. It translates to CASSQLTGFSQPQHF.